The clone carrying this TCR beta chain was counted between two and nine times. This sequence may be a read error, since a much larger clone differs from it by one base. CDR1 and CDR2 (germline): MNHEY, SMNVEV (reference sequence). CDR3 size: 16 residues. Between the trimmed V and J ends, which lost 3 bases and 4 bases, there was a span of 17 bases. This sample was included in a study of read filtering for tumor transcriptome and immune sequencing. From 350 to 500 ng of RNA, a library with molecular barcoded alpha/delta and beta/gamma adaptors was made. TCRdb fed the reads into MiXCR, producing one record per CDR3 protein. The repertoire holds 40,000 or so distinct CDR3 sequences, with approximately 10% as singletons.

Sequencing used a population of CD138-negative cells sorted from bone marrow. This receptor was taken from a donor over 35 with multiple myeloma. The chain links TRBV27 to TRBJ2-3; D may be TRBD1 (5 bases). In DNA, the CDR3 is TGTGCCAGCAGTTTTGGGGCTCTCGGTTCCCCAGATACGCAGTATTTT. As protein: CASSFGALGSPDTQYF.